This T cell receptor beta chain was sequenced in a study of lymphopenia after photon versus proton radiotherapy. With regard to this clone: What it binds is unknown.

Sequencing was performed with immunoSEQ multiplex PCR; in TCRdb, only in-frame clones are kept and a portion is missing. The sample shows about 70,000 clones, around 86% of them seen only once. Deletions cut 1 base from V and 0 bases from J, with 9 bases between. Germline lookup yields CDR1 LGHNA and CDR2 YSLEER. This CDR3 is built from 16 residues. Study conclusions and caveats: After lymphocyte nadir, photon-treated repertoires showed oligoclonal expansion, especially CD8+ Temra.

The clonotype comes from a man at least 80 years old with esophageal cancer. The J gene is TRBJ1-4, the V gene TRBV4-3; D gene unclear. Sequenced here: peripheral blood, sampled from a patient treated with proton-based radiotherapy. The CDR3 loop reads CASSQVWSATNEKLFF. The CDR3 region has the DNA TGCGCCAGCAGCCAAGTGTGGTCTGCAACTAATGAAAAACTGTTTTTT.